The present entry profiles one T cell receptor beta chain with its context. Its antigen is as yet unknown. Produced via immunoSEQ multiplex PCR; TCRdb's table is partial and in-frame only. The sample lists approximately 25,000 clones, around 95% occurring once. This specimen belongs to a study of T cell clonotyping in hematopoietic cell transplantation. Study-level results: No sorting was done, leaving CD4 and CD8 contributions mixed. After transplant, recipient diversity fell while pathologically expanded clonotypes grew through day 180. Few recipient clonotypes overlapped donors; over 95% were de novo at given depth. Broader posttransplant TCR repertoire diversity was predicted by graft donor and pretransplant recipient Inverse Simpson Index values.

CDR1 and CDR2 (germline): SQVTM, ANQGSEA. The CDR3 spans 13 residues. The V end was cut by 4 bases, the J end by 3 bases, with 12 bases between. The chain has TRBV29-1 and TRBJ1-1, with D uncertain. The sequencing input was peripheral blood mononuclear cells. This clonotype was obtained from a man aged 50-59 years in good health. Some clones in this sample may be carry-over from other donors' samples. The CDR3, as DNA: TGCAGCGTTGTGAGTTCTCGGGACACTGAAGCTTTCTTT. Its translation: CSVVSSRDTEAFF.